Listed below are T cell receptor beta chains from one sample, sequenced in a study of regulatory T cells in long-lasting Graves disease. One entry per CDR3 protein results from TCRdb running MiXCR on the multiplex PCR reads. The sample includes more than 300,000 distinct CDR3 sequences, about 20% seen only once; the top ten take less than 30%. The sequenced sample was peripheral blood mononuclear cells (PBMCs), obtained when the disease was refractory, from a patient treated with antithyroid drugs. These receptors originate from a female donor with Graves disease. Both conserved end residues are part of each CDR3. The D gene is left open where the match is weak. Rows give clone size only sometimes, using once, few, many, or a class for an expanded clone.

clone size: .; V gene: TRBV2; J gene: TRBJ2-5; D gene: .; CDR3 protein: CASSESGETQYF; CDR3 DNA: TGTGCCAGCAGTGAGTCTGGGGAGACCCAGTACTTC
clone size: many; V gene: TRBV27; J gene: TRBJ1-1; D gene: .; CDR3 protein: CASSFFQGNTEAFF; CDR3 DNA: TGTGCCAGCAGTTTCTTCCAGGGGAACACTGAAGCTTTCTTT
clone size: few; V gene: TRBV5-1; J gene: TRBJ1-4; D gene: .; CDR3 protein: CASSLVGLSKLFF; CDR3 DNA: TGCGCCAGCAGCTTGGTAGGACTGAGTAAACTGTTTTTT
clone size: few; V gene: TRBV5-1; J gene: TRBJ1-1; D gene: .; CDR3 protein: CASSLAGARDSTEAFF; CDR3 DNA: TGCGCCAGCAGCTTGGCCGGGGCGAGAGATAGCACTGAAGCTTTCTTT
clone size: many; V gene: TRBV28; J gene: TRBJ1-2; D gene: TRBD1; CDR3 protein: CASSSGQGRGYTF; CDR3 DNA: TGTGCCAGCAGTTCGGGACAGGGTCGTGGCTACACCTTC
clone size: .; V gene: TRBV20-1; J gene: TRBJ2-4; D gene: TRBD2; CDR3 protein: CSAREPGPAGNIQYF; CDR3 DNA: TGCAGTGCTAGAGAGCCCGGCCCAGCGGGGAACATTCAGTACTTC
clone size: .; V gene: TRBV15; J gene: TRBJ1-4; D gene: .; CDR3 protein: CATSRDRGFNEKLFF; CDR3 DNA: TGTGCCACCAGCAGAGATCGGGGTTTTAATGAAAAACTGTTTTTT
clone size: .; V gene: TRBV24-1; J gene: TRBJ1-5; D gene: .; CDR3 protein: CATGPGNSNQPQHF; CDR3 DNA: TGTGCCACCGGGCCTGGAAACAGCAATCAGCCCCAGCATTTT
clone size: .; V gene: TRBV19; J gene: TRBJ1-1; D gene: .; CDR3 protein: CASSRRDGLNTEAFF; CDR3 DNA: TGTGCCAGTAGTCGCCGGGACGGATTGAACACTGAAGCTTTCTTT
clone size: many; V gene: TRBV2; J gene: TRBJ2-5; D gene: TRBD2; CDR3 protein: CASSEGGGRRDF; CDR3 DNA: TGTGCCAGCAGTGAAGGGGGCGGGAGGAGGGACTTC
clone size: few; V gene: TRBV6-2/TRBV6-3; J gene: TRBJ2-3; D gene: TRBD2; CDR3 protein: CASSVSTSGPDTQYF; CDR3 DNA: TGTGCCAGCAGTGTTTCGACTAGCGGGCCAGATACGCAGTATTTT
clone size: many; V gene: TRBV6-1; J gene: TRBJ2-2; D gene: TRBD1; CDR3 protein: CASSQGQGYTGELFF; CDR3 DNA: TGTGCCAGCAGTCAGGGACAGGGGTACACCGGGGAGCTGTTTTTT
clone size: few; V gene: TRBV20-1; J gene: TRBJ1-2; D gene: TRBD1; CDR3 protein: CSAREPLQGAVYGYTF; CDR3 DNA: TGCAGTGCTAGAGAGCCCCTACAGGGGGCGGTCTATGGCTACACCTTC
clone size: few; V gene: TRBV20-1; J gene: TRBJ1-5; D gene: TRBD1; CDR3 protein: CSARPRDRGSYSNQPQHF; CDR3 DNA: TGCAGTGCTAGACCCCGGGACAGGGGGTCATATAGCAATCAGCCCCAGCATTTT
clone size: few; V gene: TRBV28; J gene: TRBJ2-7; D gene: .; CDR3 protein: CASRDIPYEQYF; CDR3 DNA: TGTGCCAGCAGGGATATACCCTACGAGCAGTACTTC
clone size: few; V gene: TRBV13; J gene: TRBJ2-2; D gene: .; CDR3 protein: CASSPAHAGELFF; CDR3 DNA: TGTGCCAGCAGCCCCGCGCACGCCGGGGAGCTGTTTTTT
clone size: many; V gene: TRBV20-1; J gene: TRBJ2-7; D gene: .; CDR3 protein: CSASTPGGSYEQYF; CDR3 DNA: TGCAGTGCTAGTACCCCGGGCGGTTCCTACGAGCAGTACTTC
clone size: many; V gene: TRBV5-5; J gene: TRBJ1-4; D gene: .; CDR3 protein: CASSPTTGTNEKLFF; CDR3 DNA: TGTGCCAGCAGCCCTACAACAGGGACTAATGAAAAACTGTTTTTT
clone size: .; V gene: TRBV19; J gene: TRBJ1-6; D gene: .; CDR3 protein: CASSLTWNSPLHF; CDR3 DNA: TGTGCCAGTAGTTTGACATGGAATTCACCCCTCCACTTT
clone size: many; V gene: TRBV6-1; J gene: TRBJ2-7; D gene: .; CDR3 protein: CASNRGKTYEQYF; CDR3 DNA: TGTGCCAGCAATCGGGGGAAAACCTACGAGCAGTACTTC
clone size: many; V gene: TRBV5-1; J gene: TRBJ1-2; D gene: .; CDR3 protein: CASSLTGEANYGYTF; CDR3 DNA: TGCGCCAGCAGTTTGACAGGCGAAGCTAACTATGGCTACACCTTC
clone size: .; V gene: TRBV7-2; J gene: TRBJ2-7; D gene: .; CDR3 protein: CASTGPSSYEQYF; CDR3 DNA: TGTGCCAGCACTGGTCCAAGCTCCTACGAGCAGTACTTC
clone size: few; V gene: TRBV10-1; J gene: TRBJ1-1; D gene: TRBD1; CDR3 protein: CASSARSSGTGVNLSFCEAFF; CDR3 DNA: TGCGCCAGCAGCGCACGCTCATCCGGGACAGGGGTTAATTTGAGCTTTTGTGAAGCTTTCTTT
clone size: few; V gene: TRBV19; J gene: TRBJ2-5; D gene: .; CDR3 protein: CASSPGPGLQGETQYF; CDR3 DNA: TGTGCCAGTAGTCCCGGCCCGGGACTTCAAGGAGAGACCCAGTACTTC
clone size: many; V gene: TRBV12-3/TRBV12-4; J gene: TRBJ2-5; D gene: .; CDR3 protein: CASRWGESETQYF; CDR3 DNA: TGTGCCAGCAGATGGGGGGAATCGGAGACCCAGTACTTC
clone size: many; V gene: TRBV7-7; J gene: TRBJ2-5; D gene: TRBD2; CDR3 protein: CASSVTSGSLETQYF; CDR3 DNA: TGTGCTAGCAGCGTCACTAGCGGGAGCCTTGAGACCCAGTACTTC
clone size: many; V gene: TRBV6-2/TRBV6-3; J gene: TRBJ1-1; D gene: .; CDR3 protein: CASSYRPLNTEAFF; CDR3 DNA: TGTGCCAGCAGTTACCGACCCCTGAACACTGAAGCTTTCTTT
clone size: .; V gene: TRBV9; J gene: TRBJ1-2; D gene: .; CDR3 protein: CASSVAPDSANYGYTF; CDR3 DNA: TGTGCCAGCAGCGTAGCGCCAGACTCAGCTAACTATGGCTACACCTTC
clone size: many; V gene: TRBV2; J gene: TRBJ2-5; D gene: .; CDR3 protein: CATGDQPGETQYF; CDR3 DNA: TGTGCCACCGGTGACCAGCCGGGGGAGACCCAGTACTTC
clone size: many; V gene: TRBV28; J gene: TRBJ1-6; D gene: TRBD1; CDR3 protein: CASSSDRRGMALHF; CDR3 DNA: TGTGCCAGCAGTTCGGACAGGCGGGGGATGGCCCTCCACTTT
clone size: few; V gene: TRBV5-4; J gene: TRBJ1-2; D gene: TRBD1; CDR3 protein: CASSSGGQSYGYTF; CDR3 DNA: TGTGCCAGCAGCTCCGGGGGACAGTCCTATGGCTACACCTTC
clone size: many; V gene: TRBV9; J gene: TRBJ1-4; D gene: .; CDR3 protein: CASSVSLRVDEKLFF; CDR3 DNA: TGTGCCAGCAGCGTCTCATTACGGGTGGATGAAAAACTGTTTTTT
clone size: many; V gene: TRBV28; J gene: TRBJ2-7; D gene: TRBD2; CDR3 protein: CASSTNSGGVHEQYF; CDR3 DNA: TGTGCCAGCAGTACAAACTCCGGGGGGGTCCACGAGCAGTACTTC
clone size: few; V gene: TRBV20-1; J gene: TRBJ2-4; D gene: .; CDR3 protein: CSASSFLAKNIQYF; CDR3 DNA: TGCAGTGCTAGTTCCTTCTTAGCCAAAAACATTCAGTACTTC
clone size: many; V gene: TRBV10-2; J gene: TRBJ2-7; D gene: TRBD2; CDR3 protein: CASSVSPLAGGRKLGYEQYF; CDR3 DNA: TGCGCCAGCAGTGTTTCGCCTTTAGCGGGAGGTCGAAAACTCGGGTACGAGCAGTACTTC
clone size: once; V gene: TRBV6-9; J gene: TRBJ1-5; D gene: .; CDR3 protein: CASSSARSEGQPQHF; CDR3 DNA: TGTGCCAGCAGTTCAGCCCGAAGCGAGGGTCAGCCCCAGCATTTT
clone size: .; V gene: TRBV6-1; J gene: TRBJ1-1; D gene: .; CDR3 protein: CASSESGQGTEAFF; CDR3 DNA: TGTGCCAGCAGTGAATCGGGGCAGGGGACTGAAGCTTTCTTT
clone size: few; V gene: TRBV19; J gene: TRBJ2-6; D gene: .; CDR3 protein: CASSTGGGANVLTF; CDR3 DNA: TGTGCCAGTAGTACTGGGGGGGGGGCCAACGTCCTGACTTTC
clone size: many; V gene: TRBV28; J gene: TRBJ2-7; D gene: .; CDR3 protein: CASSANRDEQYF; CDR3 DNA: TGTGCCAGCAGTGCAAACAGGGACGAGCAGTACTTC
clone size: many; V gene: TRBV7-9; J gene: TRBJ1-5; D gene: .; CDR3 protein: CASTYNSNQPQHF; CDR3 DNA: TGTGCCAGCACCTACAACAGCAATCAGCCCCAGCATTTT
clone size: .; V gene: TRBV18; J gene: TRBJ2-7; D gene: .; CDR3 protein: CASSPGTPTVYEQYF; CDR3 DNA: TGTGCCAGCTCACCGGGTACCCCCACAGTCTACGAGCAGTACTTC
clone size: many; V gene: TRBV3-1; J gene: TRBJ1-2; D gene: .; CDR3 protein: CASSPHNLWLHF; CDR3 DNA: TGTGCCAGCAGCCCACACAATCTATGGCTACACTTC
clone size: .; V gene: TRBV7-2; J gene: TRBJ1-1; D gene: .; CDR3 protein: CASSLGGGVRGAEAFF; CDR3 DNA: TGTGCCAGCAGCTTAGGGGGGGGTGTTCGCGGGGCTGAAGCTTTCTTT
clone size: many; V gene: TRBV28; J gene: TRBJ2-7; D gene: .; CDR3 protein: CASSGGRGYEQYF; CDR3 DNA: TGTGCCAGCAGTGGTGGCAGGGGCTACGAGCAGTACTTC
clone size: .; V gene: TRBV19; J gene: TRBJ2-3; D gene: TRBD1; CDR3 protein: CASSKGQGSDTQYF; CDR3 DNA: TGTGCCAGTAGTAAGGGACAGGGATCAGATACGCAGTATTTT
clone size: few; V gene: TRBV5-1; J gene: TRBJ1-2; D gene: .; CDR3 protein: CASSLAPGPYGYTF; CDR3 DNA: TGCGCCAGCAGCTTGGCGCCAGGCCCCTATGGCTACACCTTC